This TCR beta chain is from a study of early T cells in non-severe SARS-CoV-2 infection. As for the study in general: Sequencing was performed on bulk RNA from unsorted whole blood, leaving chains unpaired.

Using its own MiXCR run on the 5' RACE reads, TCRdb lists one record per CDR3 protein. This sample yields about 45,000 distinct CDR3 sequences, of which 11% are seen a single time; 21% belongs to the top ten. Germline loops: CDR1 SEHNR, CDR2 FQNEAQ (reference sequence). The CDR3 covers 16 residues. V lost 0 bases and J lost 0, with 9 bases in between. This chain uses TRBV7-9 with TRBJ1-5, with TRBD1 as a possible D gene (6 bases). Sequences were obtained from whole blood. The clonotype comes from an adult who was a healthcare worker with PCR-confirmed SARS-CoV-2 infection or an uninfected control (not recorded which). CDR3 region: CASSLASGASNQPQHF. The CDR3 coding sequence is TGTGCCAGCAGCTTAGCGTCAGGGGCTAGCAATCAGCCCCAGCATTTT.